The sequence of this TCR beta chain was determined in a study of cytomegalovirus exposure and HLA in healthy donors. At collection, donors were nominally healthy, but unrecorded immune exposures were probable. The PCR had 60 Vbeta and 13 Jbeta primers. Using immunoSEQ multiplex PCR, the repertoire was profiled, and TCRdb retains in-frame clones only, with some absent. The top ten hold 1.2% to 1.5% of the sample, which has around 140,000 clones, roughly 71% seen once. This CDR3 has 15 amino acids. The germline V gene encodes CDR1 MDHEN and CDR2 SYDVKM. Losses at the gene ends were 5 bases for V and 10 bases for J; bases not matched to a gene: 10.

This TCR derives from a woman between 40 and 50 years old in good health and CMV-seronegative. Sequences were obtained from PBMCs. The genes are TRBV28 and TRBJ1-6; TRBD1 matches 8 bases. The CDR3: CASSPPRQGTSPLHF. Here the CDR3 DNA reads TGTGCCAGCAGTCCCCCGCGACAGGGGACCTCACCCCTCCACTTT.